This T cell receptor (beta chain) emerged from a study of cytomegalovirus exposure and HLA in healthy donors. Study-level background: For the 300 to 450 genotyped donors, 80% to 90% fell within the Caucasian-associated ancestry cluster. Study-wide points: Accurate prediction of HLA-A and HLA-B alleles (for most subjects) was reportedly achieved from TCR beta sequences.

This clone was picked up a small number of times. Its antigen is currently unknown. The study ran its PCR with 60 Vbeta and 13 Jbeta primers. The method was immunoSEQ multiplex PCR; TCRdb's version includes in-frame clones alone and lacks a portion of them. The sample includes about 130,000 clones, 76% of them seen just once. The CDR3 is 14 residues long. Germline V gene sequence: CDR1 LNHDA, CDR2 SQIVND (reference sequence). V was clipped by 5 bases and J by 4 bases; unmatched bases: 7. The sample taken for sequencing was PBMCs. V gene TRBV19 combines with J gene TRBJ2-7; 8 bases match TRBD1. The TCR comes from a middle-aged man in good health and CMV-seronegative. In DNA, the CDR3 is TGTGCCAGTAGTGAAGGACAGGGAGGATACGAGCAGTACTTC. Its protein is CASSEGQGGYEQYF.